This T cell receptor beta chain derives from a study of control samples from healthy donors and cancer patients. The CDR3 sequence is 14 residues long. The germline V and J ends were trimmed by 3 bases and 1 base, with 5 bases remaining between them. The germline V gene encodes CDR1 SGDLS and CDR2 YYNGEE. TCRdb keeps only in-frame clones here, not all; method: immunoSEQ multiplex PCR. Of tens of thousands of clones listed, roughly nine tenths are singletons. This TCR derives from a man aged 25-40 years in good health. The rearrangement uses TRBV9 and TRBJ1-6, with D hard to call. Sequencing was done on a sample of blood. CDR3 residues: CASSGGSYNSPLHF. CDR3 DNA sequence: TGTGCCAGCAGCGGCGGTTCCTATAATTCACCCCTCCACTTT.